What follows is one T cell receptor beta chain and its context. This sample is part of a study of Graves' ophthalmopathy and Graves' hyperthyroidism. Amplification of TCR beta CDR3 regions used RNA transcripts. An initial RT-PCR round employing HTBI primers preceded a second-round multiplex PCR. Each CDR3 protein gets one entry after TCRdb re-called the multiplex PCR reads with MiXCR. The top ten hold 40% to 55% of the sample, which has about 740,000 distinct CDR3 sequences, roughly two fifths seen once. The source material was peripheral blood. The TCR sequence derives from an adult man with Graves' ophthalmopathy.

CDR3 sequence: CAAALGAVLTF. The CDR3 nucleotides are TGTGCCGCCGCATTGGGCGCCGTCCTGACTTTC. The chain recombines TRBV12-3 or TRBV12-4 with TRBJ2-6; D is uncertain. The CDR3 extends over 11 amino acids. V was trimmed by 11 bases and J by 12 bases, leaving 14 bases between them.